A selection of T cell receptor beta chains follows, all from one sample in a study of shared clonotypes between healthy human individuals. Some clones are missing from TCRdb's copy, which holds only in-frame ones; the method was immunoSEQ multiplex PCR. The sample lists over 2 million clones; roughly 90% were seen once. The specimen sequenced was naive CD4+ T cells from PBMCs. These receptors were collected from a man aged 18 to 35 in good health. Some clones in this sample may be carry-over from other donors' samples. The CDR3 runs from the conserved cysteine through the conserved F or W. The D gene is left open where the match is weak. Size values are once, few and many counts, or a class for expanded clones, and some rows have none.

v_gene: TRBV6-6; abundance: .; j_gene: TRBJ2-1; d_gene: .; CDR3aa: CASSFGASSYNEQFF; CDR3nt: TGTGCCAGCAGTTTTGGGGCCAGCTCCTACAATGAGCAGTTCTTC
v_gene: TRBV6-1; abundance: .; j_gene: TRBJ2-7; d_gene: .; CDR3aa: CASRAGTDTQYF; CDR3nt: TGTGCCAGCAGGGCCGGGACCGACACTCAGTACTTC
v_gene: TRBV9; abundance: .; j_gene: TRBJ2-1; d_gene: .; CDR3aa: CASDNNEQFF; CDR3nt: TGTGCCAGCGATAACAATGAGCAGTTCTTC
v_gene: TRBV28; abundance: .; j_gene: TRBJ1-5; d_gene: .; CDR3aa: CASFTLRADIKPQHF; CDR3nt: TGTGCCAGCTTTACCCTCCGGGCCGATATAAAGCCCCAGCATTTT
v_gene: TRBV11-2; abundance: .; j_gene: TRBJ2-7; d_gene: .; CDR3aa: CASSLSGLPSYEQYF; CDR3nt: TGTGCCAGCTCCTTGTCGGGGCTACCCTCCTACGAGCAGTACTTC
v_gene: TRBV7-9; abundance: .; j_gene: TRBJ1-1; d_gene: .; CDR3aa: CASSLDARNTEAFF; CDR3nt: TGTGCCAGCAGCTTAGATGCGAGGAACACTGAAGCTTTCTTT
v_gene: TRBV7-3; abundance: .; j_gene: TRBJ2-3; d_gene: .; CDR3aa: CASSLRAGDSTDTQYF; CDR3nt: TGTGCCAGCAGCTTAAGGGCAGGAGATAGCACAGATACGCAGTATTTT
v_gene: TRBV6-6; abundance: .; j_gene: TRBJ2-7; d_gene: .; CDR3aa: CASSARGPDYEQYF; CDR3nt: TGTGCCAGCAGTGCCAGGGGACCCGACTACGAGCAGTACTTC
v_gene: TRBV14; abundance: .; j_gene: TRBJ1-2; d_gene: TRBD1; CDR3aa: CASSQPGQGPRLGGYTF; CDR3nt: TGTGCCAGCAGCCAACCGGGACAGGGCCCTCGTTTGGGTGGCTACACCTTC
v_gene: TRBV27; abundance: .; j_gene: TRBJ2-1; d_gene: TRBD2; CDR3aa: CASKRYVAGVNEQFF; CDR3nt: TGTGCCAGTAAGCGGTATGTAGCGGGAGTAAATGAGCAGTTCTTC
v_gene: TRBV7-7; abundance: .; j_gene: TRBJ2-3; d_gene: .; CDR3aa: CASSQGGGSTDTQYF; CDR3nt: TGTGCCAGCAGCCAAGGAGGGGGCTCGACAGATACGCAGTATTTT
v_gene: TRBV28; abundance: .; j_gene: TRBJ1-1; d_gene: .; CDR3aa: CATPGRGSVRDTEAFF; CDR3nt: TGTGCCACCCCGGGCCGGGGGTCGGTACGGGACACTGAAGCTTTCTTT
v_gene: TRBV5-1; abundance: .; j_gene: TRBJ2-7; d_gene: .; CDR3aa: CASSRGPVAPYEQYF; CDR3nt: TGCGCCAGCAGCCGGGGGCCCGTGGCCCCCTACGAGCAGTACTTC
v_gene: TRBV9; abundance: once; j_gene: TRBJ1-1; d_gene: TRBD1; CDR3aa: CASSVEPGQAANTEAFF; CDR3nt: TGTGCCAGCAGCGTAGAGCCGGGACAGGCAGCGAACACTGAAGCTTTCTTT
v_gene: TRBV5-1; abundance: .; j_gene: TRBJ2-5; d_gene: .; CDR3aa: CASSLGSQETQYF; CDR3nt: TGCGCCAGCAGCTTGGGAAGTCAAGAGACCCAGTACTTC
v_gene: TRBV6-1; abundance: .; j_gene: TRBJ1-2; d_gene: .; CDR3aa: CASSLVYGYTF; CDR3nt: TGTGCCAGCAGCCTGGTCTATGGCTACACCTTC
v_gene: TRBV18; abundance: .; j_gene: TRBJ2-7; d_gene: TRBD1; CDR3aa: CASSPPSTGAYEQYF; CDR3nt: TGTGCCAGCTCACCACCGTCGACAGGGGCGTACGAGCAGTACTTC
v_gene: TRBV7-9; abundance: .; j_gene: TRBJ2-7; d_gene: .; CDR3aa: CASSLIRGGGEQYF; CDR3nt: TGTGCCAGCAGCTTAATTCGGGGCGGCGGGGAGCAGTACTTC
v_gene: TRBV7-6; abundance: .; j_gene: TRBJ2-3; d_gene: .; CDR3aa: CASSQMISDTQYF; CDR3nt: TGTGCCAGCAGCCAGATGATTTCAGATACGCAGTATTTT
v_gene: TRBV27; abundance: .; j_gene: TRBJ1-3; d_gene: TRBD1; CDR3aa: CASRPSGGGNTIYF; CDR3nt: TGTGCCAGCAGACCGTCAGGGGGCGGAAACACCATATATTTT